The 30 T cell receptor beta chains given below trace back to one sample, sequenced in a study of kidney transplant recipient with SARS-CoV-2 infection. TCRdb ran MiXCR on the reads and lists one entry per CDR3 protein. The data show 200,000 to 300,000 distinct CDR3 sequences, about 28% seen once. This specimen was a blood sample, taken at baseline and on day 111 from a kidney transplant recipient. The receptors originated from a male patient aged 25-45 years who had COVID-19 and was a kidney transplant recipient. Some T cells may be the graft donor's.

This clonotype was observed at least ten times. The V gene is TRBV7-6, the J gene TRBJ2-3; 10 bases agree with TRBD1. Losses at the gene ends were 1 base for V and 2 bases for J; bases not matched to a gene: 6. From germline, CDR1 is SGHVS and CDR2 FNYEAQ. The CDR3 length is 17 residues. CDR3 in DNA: TGTGCCAGCAGCTTAGGGCGGACAGGGGGACTCACAGATACGCAGTATTTT. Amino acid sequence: CASSLGRTGGLTDTQYF.

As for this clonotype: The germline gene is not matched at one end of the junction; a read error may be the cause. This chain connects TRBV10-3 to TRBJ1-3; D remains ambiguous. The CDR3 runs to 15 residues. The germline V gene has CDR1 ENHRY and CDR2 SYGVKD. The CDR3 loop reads CAISELAGSGNTVYF. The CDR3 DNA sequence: TGTGCCATCAGTGAGTTAGCAGGCTCTGGAAACACCGTATATTTT.

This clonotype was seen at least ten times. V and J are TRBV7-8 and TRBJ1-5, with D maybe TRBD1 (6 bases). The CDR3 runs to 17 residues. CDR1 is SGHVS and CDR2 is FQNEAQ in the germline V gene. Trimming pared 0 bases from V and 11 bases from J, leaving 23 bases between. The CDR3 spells CASSLADWGSGTLSQHF. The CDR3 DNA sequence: TGTGCCAGCAGCTTAGCCGATTGGGGCTCAGGGACATTGTCCCAGCATTTT.

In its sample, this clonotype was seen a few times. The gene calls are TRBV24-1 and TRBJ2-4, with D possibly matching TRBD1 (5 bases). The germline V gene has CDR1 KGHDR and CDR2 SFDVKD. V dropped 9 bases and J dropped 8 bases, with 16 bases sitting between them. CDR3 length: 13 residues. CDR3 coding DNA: TGTGCCACCGCCCGGACATTAGGGGACATTCAGTACTTC. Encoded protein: CATARTLGDIQYF.

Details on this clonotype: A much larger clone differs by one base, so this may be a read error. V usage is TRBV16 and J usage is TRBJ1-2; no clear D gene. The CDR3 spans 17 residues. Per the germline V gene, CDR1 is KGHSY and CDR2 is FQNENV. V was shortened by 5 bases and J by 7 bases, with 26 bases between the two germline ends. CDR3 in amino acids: CASSTHSVVRKTCGYTF. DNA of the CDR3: TGTGCCAGCAGCACGCACTCGGTCGTTAGAAAGACCTGTGGCTACACCTTC.

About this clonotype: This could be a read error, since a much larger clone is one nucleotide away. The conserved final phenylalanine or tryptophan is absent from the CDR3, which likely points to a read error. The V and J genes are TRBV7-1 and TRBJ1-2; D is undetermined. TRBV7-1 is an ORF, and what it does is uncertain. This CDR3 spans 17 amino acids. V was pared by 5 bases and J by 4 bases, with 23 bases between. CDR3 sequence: CASSAKAHEGKTYGYTL. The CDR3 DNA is TGTGCCAGCAGCGCTAAGGCTCACGAGGGAAAGACCTATGGCTACACCCTC.

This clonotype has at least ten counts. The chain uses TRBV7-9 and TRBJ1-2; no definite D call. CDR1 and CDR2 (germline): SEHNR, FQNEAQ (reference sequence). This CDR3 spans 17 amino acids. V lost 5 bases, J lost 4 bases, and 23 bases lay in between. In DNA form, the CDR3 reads TGTGCCAGCAGCAATGAAAGATACCATGGAAAGACCTATGGCTACACCTTC. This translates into CASSNERYHGKTYGYTF.

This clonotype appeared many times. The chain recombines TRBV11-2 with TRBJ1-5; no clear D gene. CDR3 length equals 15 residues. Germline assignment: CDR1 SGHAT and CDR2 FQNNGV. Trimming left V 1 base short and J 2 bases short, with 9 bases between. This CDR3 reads CASSLVEWGNQPQHF. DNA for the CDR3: TGTGCCAGCAGCTTAGTGGAGTGGGGCAATCAGCCCCAGCATTTT.

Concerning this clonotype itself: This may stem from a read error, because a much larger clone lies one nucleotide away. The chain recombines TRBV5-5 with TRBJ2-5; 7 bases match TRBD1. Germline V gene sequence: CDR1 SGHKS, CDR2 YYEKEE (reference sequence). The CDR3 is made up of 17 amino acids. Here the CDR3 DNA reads TGTGCCAACAGCCGTTCCGCCCCGGGACAGCAAGAAGAGACCCAGTACTTC. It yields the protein CANSRSAPGQQEETQYF. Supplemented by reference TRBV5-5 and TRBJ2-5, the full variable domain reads DAGVTQSPTHLIKTRGQQVTLRCSPISGHKSVSWYQQVLGQGPQFIFQYYEKEERGRGNFPDRFSARQFPNYSSELNVNALLLGDSALYLCANSRSAPGQQEETQYFGPGTRLLVL.

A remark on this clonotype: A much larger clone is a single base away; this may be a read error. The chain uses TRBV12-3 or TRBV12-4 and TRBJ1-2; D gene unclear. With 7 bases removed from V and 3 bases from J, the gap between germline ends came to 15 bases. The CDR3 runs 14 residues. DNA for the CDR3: TGTGCCAGCAACCATCCGGCGGGCTACTATGGCTACACCTTC. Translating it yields CASNHPAGYYGYTF.

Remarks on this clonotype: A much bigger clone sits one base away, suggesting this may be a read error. CDR3 in amino acids: CASSHRTASLRSPGNTIYF. The CDR3 coding sequence is TGTGCCAGCAGCCATCGGACAGCCTCCTTGAGGAGCCCTGGAAACACCATATATTTT. The chain recombines TRBV28 with TRBJ1-3; possible D gene TRBD1, 6 bases. Germline values: CDR1 MDHEN, CDR2 SYDVKM. CDR3 length equals 19 residues. With 6 bases removed from V and 2 bases from J, the gap between germline ends came to 26 bases. Combining the CDR3 with reference TRBV28 and TRBJ1-3 gives the whole variable domain DVKVTQSSRYLVKRTGEKVFLECVQDMDHENMFWYRQDPGLGLRLIYFSYDVKMKEKGDIPEGYSVSREKKERFSLILESASTNQTSMYLCASSHRTASLRSPGNTIYFGEGSWLTVV.

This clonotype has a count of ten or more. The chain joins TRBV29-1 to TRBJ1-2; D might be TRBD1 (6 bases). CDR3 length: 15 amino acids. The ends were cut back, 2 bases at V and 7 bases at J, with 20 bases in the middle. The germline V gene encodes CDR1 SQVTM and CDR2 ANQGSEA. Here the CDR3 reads CSVELWVQGSAGYTF. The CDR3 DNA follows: TGCAGCGTTGAACTGTGGGTACAGGGATCGGCTGGCTACACCTTC.

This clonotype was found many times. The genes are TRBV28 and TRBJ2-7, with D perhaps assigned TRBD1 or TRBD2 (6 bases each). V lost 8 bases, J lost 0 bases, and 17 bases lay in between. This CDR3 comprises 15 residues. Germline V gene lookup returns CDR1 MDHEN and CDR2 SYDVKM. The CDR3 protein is CASGTRGGGSYEQYF. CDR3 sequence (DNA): TGTGCCAGCGGTACTAGAGGAGGGGGCTCCTACGAGCAGTACTTC.

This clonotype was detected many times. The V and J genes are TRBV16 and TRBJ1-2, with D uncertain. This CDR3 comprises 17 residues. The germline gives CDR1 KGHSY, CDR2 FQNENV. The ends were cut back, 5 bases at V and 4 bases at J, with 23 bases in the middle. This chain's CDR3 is CASSLHVVVRKTYGYTF. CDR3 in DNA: TGTGCCAGCAGCTTGCACGTGGTCGTTAGAAAGACCTATGGCTACACCTTC.

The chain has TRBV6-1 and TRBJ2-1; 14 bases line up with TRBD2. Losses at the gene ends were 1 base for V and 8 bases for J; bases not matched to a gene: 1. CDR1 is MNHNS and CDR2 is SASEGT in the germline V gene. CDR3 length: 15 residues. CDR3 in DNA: TGTGCCAGCAGTGAAGGACTAGCGGGAGGGGATGAGCAGTTCTTC. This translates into CASSEGLAGGDEQFF.

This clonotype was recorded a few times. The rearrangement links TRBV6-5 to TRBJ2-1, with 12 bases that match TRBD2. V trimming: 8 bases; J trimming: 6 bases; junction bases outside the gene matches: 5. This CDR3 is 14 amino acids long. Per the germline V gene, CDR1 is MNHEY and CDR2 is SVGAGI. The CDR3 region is CASLPGLAGNEQFF. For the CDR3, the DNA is TGTGCCAGCCTCCCGGGACTAGCGGGCAATGAGCAGTTCTTC.

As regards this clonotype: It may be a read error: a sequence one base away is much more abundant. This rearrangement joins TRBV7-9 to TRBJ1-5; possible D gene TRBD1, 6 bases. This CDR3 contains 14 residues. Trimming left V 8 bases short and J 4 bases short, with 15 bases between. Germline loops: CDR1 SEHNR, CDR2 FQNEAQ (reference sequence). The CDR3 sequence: CASVGGSLNQPQHF. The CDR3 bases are TGTGCCAGCGTGGGGGGCAGCTTGAATCAGCCCCAGCATTTT.

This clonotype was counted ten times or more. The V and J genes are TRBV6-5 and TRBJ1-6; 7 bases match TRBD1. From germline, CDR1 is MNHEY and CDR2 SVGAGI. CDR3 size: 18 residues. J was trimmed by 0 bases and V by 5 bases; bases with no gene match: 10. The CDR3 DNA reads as TGTGCCAGCAGTGAGACAGGGTTCGGGAGCTCCTATAATTCACCCCTCCACTTT. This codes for CASSETGFGSSYNSPLHF.

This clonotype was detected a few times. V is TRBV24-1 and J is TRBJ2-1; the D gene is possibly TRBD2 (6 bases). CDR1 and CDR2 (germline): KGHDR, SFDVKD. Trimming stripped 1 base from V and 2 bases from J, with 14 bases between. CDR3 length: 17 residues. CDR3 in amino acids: CATSDLVGGDTYNEQFF. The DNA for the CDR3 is TGTGCCACCAGTGATTTAGTCGGGGGTGACACCTACAATGAGCAGTTCTTC.

The CDR3 sequence: CASSPMKYHGKTYGYTF. The CDR3 DNA follows: TGTGCCAGCAGCCCCATGAAATACCATGGAAAGACCTATGGCTACACCTTC. The chain joins TRBV7-9 to TRBJ1-2; D is unclear. The germline gives CDR1 SEHNR, CDR2 FQNEAQ (reference sequence). The CDR3 consists of 17 residues. Trimming stripped 5 bases from V and 4 bases from J, with 23 bases between.

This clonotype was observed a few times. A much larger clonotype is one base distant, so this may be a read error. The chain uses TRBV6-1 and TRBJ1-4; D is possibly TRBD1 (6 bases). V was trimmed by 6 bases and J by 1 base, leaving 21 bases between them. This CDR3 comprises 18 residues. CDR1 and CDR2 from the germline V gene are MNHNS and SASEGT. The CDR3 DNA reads TGTGCCAGCAGCCTACTTCGGGCCCTACAGGGAACTAATGAAAAACTGTTTTTT. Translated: CASSLLRALQGTNEKLFF.

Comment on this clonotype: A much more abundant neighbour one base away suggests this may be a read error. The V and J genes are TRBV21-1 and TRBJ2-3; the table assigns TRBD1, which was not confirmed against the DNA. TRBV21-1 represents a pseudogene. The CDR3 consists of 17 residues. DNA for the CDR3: TGTGCCAGCAGGCAGGGGCTAGCTACAGTCATGCAAGGTACGCAGTATTTT. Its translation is CASRQGLATVMQGTQYF.

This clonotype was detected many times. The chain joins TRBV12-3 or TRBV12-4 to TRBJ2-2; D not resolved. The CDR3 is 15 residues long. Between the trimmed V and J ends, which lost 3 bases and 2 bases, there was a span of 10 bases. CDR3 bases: TGTGCCAGCAGTTTGACACTAATTAACACCGGGGAGCTGTTTTTT. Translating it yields CASSLTLINTGELFF.

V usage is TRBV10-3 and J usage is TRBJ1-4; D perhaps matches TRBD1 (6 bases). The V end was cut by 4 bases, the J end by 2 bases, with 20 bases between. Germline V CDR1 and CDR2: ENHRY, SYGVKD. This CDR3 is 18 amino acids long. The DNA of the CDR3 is TGTGCCATCAGTGGGTCTGAGACAGGAATCCGCACTAATGAAAAACTGTTTTTT. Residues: CAISGSETGIRTNEKLFF.

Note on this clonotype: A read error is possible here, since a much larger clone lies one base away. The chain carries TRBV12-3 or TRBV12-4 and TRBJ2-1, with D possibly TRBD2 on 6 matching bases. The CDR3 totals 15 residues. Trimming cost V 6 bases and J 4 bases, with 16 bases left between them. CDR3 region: CASSVSPSEYNEQFF. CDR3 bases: TGTGCCAGCAGCGTCTCGCCTAGCGAATACAATGAGCAGTTCTTC.

CDR3 amino acids: CASSLLASGKETQYF. Here the CDR3 DNA reads TGCGCCAGCAGCCTGCTTGCTAGCGGGAAAGAGACCCAGTACTTC. This rearrangement joins TRBV5-1 to TRBJ2-5, with 9 bases aligning to TRBD2. Trimming at V came to 4 bases and at J to 3 bases, leaving 7 bases not matched to a gene. Germline V CDR1 and CDR2: SGHRS, YFSETQ. The CDR3 covers 15 residues. Combining the CDR3 with reference TRBV5-1 and TRBJ2-5 gives the whole variable domain KAGVTQTPRYLIKTRGQQVTLSCSPISGHRSVSWYQQTPGQGLQFLFEYFSETQRNKGNFPGRFSGRQFSNSRSEMNVSTLELGDSALYLCASSLLASGKETQYFGPGTRLLVL.

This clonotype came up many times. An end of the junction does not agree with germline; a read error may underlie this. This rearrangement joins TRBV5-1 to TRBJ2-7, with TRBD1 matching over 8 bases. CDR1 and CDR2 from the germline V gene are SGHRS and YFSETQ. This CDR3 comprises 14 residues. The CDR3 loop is CASSLGQGSYEQYF. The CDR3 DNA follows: TGTGCCAGCAGCCTAGGACAGGGTTCCTACGAGCAGTACTTC.

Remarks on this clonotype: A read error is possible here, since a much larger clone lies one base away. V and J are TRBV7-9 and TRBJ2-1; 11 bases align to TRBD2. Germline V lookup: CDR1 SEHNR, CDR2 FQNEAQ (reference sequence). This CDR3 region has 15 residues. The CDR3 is CASSPGLAAGYERFF. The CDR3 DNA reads TGTGCCAGCAGCCCGGGACTAGCGGCGGGATATGAGCGGTTCTTC.

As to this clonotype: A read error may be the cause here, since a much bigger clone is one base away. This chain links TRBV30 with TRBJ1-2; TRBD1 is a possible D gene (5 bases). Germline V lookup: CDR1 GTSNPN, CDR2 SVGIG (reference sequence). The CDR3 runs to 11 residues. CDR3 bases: TGTGCCCGGCGGGACGGCTATGGCCACACCTTC. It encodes CARRDGYGHTF.

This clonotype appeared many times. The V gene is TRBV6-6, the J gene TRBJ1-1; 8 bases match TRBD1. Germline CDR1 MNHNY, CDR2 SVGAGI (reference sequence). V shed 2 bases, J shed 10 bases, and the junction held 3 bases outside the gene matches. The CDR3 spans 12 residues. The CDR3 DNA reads TGTGCCAGCAGTTACCCCGACAGGGGAGCTTTCTTT. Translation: CASSYPDRGAFF.